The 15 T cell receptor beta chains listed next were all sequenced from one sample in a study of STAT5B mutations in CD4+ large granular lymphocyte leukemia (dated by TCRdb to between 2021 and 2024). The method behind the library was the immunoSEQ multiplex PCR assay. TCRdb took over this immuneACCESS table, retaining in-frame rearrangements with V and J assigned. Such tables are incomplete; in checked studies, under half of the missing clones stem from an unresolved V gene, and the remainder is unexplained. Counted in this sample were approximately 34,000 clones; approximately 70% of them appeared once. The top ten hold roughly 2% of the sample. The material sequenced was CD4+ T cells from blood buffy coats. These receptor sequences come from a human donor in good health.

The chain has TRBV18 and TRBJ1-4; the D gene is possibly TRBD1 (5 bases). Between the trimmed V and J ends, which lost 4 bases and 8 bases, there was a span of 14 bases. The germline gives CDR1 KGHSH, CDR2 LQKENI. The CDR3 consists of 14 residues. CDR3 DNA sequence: TGTGCCAGCTCACTGCAGGGCATCCGGGAAAAACTGTTTTTT. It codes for CASSLQGIREKLFF.

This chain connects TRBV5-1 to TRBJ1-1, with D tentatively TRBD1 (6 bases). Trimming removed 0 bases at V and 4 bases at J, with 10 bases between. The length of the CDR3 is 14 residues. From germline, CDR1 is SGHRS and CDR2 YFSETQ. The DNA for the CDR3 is TGCGCCAGCAGCTTGGAGGGGGGGAGCACTGAAGCTTTCTTT. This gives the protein CASSLEGGSTEAFF.

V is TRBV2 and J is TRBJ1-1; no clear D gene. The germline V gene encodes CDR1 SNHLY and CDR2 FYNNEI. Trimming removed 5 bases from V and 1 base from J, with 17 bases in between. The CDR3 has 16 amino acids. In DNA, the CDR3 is TGTGCCAGCAGTCGAGGGCCAGGCCTAAGGAACACTGAAGCTTTCTTT. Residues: CASSRGPGLRNTEAFF.

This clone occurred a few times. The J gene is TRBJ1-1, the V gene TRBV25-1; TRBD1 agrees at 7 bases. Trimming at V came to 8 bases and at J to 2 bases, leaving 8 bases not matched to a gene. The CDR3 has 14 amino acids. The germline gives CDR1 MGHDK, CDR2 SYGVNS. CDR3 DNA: TGTGCCAGCTGCCAGACAGGGAGAAACACTGAAGCTTTCTTT. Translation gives CASCQTGRNTEAFF. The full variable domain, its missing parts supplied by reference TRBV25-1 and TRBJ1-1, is EADIYQTPRYLVIGTGKKITLECSQTMGHDKMYWYQQDPGMELHLIHYSYGVNSTEKGDLSSESTVSRIRTEHFPLTLESARPSHTSQYLCASCQTGRNTEAFFGQGTRLTVV.

As DNA, the CDR3 is TGTGCCTGGAGTGTAGGGTTTCGAAGTTTAAGTACGCGAACCTTC. Translation: CAWSVGFRSLSTRTF. The chain carries TRBV30 and TRBJ1-2; no firm D call. CDR1 and CDR2 from the germline V gene are GTSNPN and SVGIG (reference sequence). V lost 0 bases and J lost 14, with 25 bases in between. The CDR3 loop spans 15 amino acids.

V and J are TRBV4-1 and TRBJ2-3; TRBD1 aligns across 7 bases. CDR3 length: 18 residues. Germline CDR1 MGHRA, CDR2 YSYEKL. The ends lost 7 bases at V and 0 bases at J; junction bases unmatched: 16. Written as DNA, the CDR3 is TGCGCCAGCACCCCAGGGGGTTTAAGGGGGCTTAGCACAGATACGCAGTATTTT. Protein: CASTPGGLRGLSTDTQYF.

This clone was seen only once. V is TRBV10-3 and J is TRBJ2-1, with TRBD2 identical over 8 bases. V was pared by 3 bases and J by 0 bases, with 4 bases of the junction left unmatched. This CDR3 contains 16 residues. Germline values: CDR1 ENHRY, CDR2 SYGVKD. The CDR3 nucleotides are TGTGCCATCAGTGAAGGAGCGGGGGCCTCCTACAATGAGCAGTTCTTC. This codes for CAISEGAGASYNEQFF.

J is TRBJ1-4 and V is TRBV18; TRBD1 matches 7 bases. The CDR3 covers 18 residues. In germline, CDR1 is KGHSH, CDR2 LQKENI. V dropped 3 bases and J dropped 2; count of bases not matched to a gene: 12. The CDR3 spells CASSPVLLQGRTNEKLFF. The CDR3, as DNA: TGTGCCAGCTCACCTGTTCTGCTACAGGGGCGGACTAATGAAAAACTGTTTTTT.

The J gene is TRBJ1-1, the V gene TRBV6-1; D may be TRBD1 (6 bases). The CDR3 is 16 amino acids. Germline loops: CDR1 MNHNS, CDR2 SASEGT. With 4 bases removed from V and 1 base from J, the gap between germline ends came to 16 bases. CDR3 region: CASSGNTGTPNTEAFF. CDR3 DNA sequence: TGTGCCAGCAGTGGAAATACCGGGACACCGAACACTGAAGCTTTCTTT.

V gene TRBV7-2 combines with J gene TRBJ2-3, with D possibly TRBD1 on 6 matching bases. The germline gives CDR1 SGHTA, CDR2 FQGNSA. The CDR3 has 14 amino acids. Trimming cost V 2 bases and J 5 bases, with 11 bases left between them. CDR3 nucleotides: TGTGCCAGCAGCTTACGACAGGCGGGAGATACGCAGTATTTT. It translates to CASSLRQAGDTQYF.

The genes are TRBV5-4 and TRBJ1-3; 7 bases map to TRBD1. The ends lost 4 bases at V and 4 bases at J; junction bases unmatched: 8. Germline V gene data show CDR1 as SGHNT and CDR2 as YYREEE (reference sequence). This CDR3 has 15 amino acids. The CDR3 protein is CASSLGRGSGNTIYF. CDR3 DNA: TGTGCCAGCAGCCTCGGCAGGGGGTCCGGAAACACCATATATTTT.

The chain's CDR3 is CASSLGTSGVNIQYF. As DNA, the CDR3 is TGTGCCAGCAGCCTCGGGACTAGCGGGGTAAACATTCAGTACTTC. The chain is built from TRBV7-2 and TRBJ2-4; the match to TRBD2 covers 13 bases. The CDR3 totals 15 residues. The ends lost 5 bases at V and 6 bases at J; junction bases unmatched: 4. CDR1 is SGHTA and CDR2 is FQGNSA in the germline V gene.

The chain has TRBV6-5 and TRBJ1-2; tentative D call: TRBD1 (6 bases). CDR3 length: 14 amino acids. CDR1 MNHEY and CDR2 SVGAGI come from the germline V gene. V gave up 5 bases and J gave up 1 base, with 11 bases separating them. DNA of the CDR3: TGTGCCAGCAGTAGGCAGGGGATTAACTATGGCTACACCTTC. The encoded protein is CASSRQGINYGYTF.

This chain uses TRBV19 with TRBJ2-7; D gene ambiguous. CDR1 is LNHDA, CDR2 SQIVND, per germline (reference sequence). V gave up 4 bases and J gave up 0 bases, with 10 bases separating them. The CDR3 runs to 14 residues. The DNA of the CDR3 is TGTGCCAGTAGTACCCTGACCGACTCCTACGAGCAGTACTTC. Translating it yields CASSTLTDSYEQYF.

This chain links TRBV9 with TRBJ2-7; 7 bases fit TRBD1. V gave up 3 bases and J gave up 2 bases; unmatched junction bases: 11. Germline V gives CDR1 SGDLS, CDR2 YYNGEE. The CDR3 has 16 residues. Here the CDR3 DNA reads TGTGCCAGCAGCGCCTTCCCGGGACAGCGACCCTACGAGCAGTACTTC. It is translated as CASSAFPGQRPYEQYF.